What follows are 28 T cell receptor beta chains derived from one specimen sequenced in a study of patients and donors after allogeneic stem cell transplantation. One entry per CDR3 protein results from TCRdb running MiXCR on the RT-PCR reads. The profile shows 800,000 to 1,000,000 distinct CDR3 sequences, more than 15% of them singletons. Source material: blood, either unsorted or a sorted T cell fraction (not recorded which). Receptors originate from a human donor who was either an allogeneic HSCT recipient or a stem cell or donor lymphocyte infusion donor (not recorded which). It is not recorded whose cells these are; they may come from a transplant donor.

This clonotype turned up a few times. This CDR3 reads CASSEGRNEAFF. CDR3 sequence (DNA): TGTGCCAGCAGTGAAGGGCGGAATGAAGCTTTCTTT. The J gene is TRBJ1-1, the V gene TRBV12-3 or TRBV12-4; D call uncertain. Between the trimmed V and J ends, which lost 5 bases and 7 bases, there was a span of 11 bases. The CDR3 runs 12 residues.

The chain couples TRBV5-1 to TRBJ2-7, with a tentative D call TRBD1 (6 bases). This CDR3 spans 18 amino acids. V lost 4 bases and J 0 bases, leaving 23 bases between the germline ends. CDR1 and CDR2 from the germline V gene are SGHRS and YFSETQ. The CDR3 DNA is TGCGCCAGCAGCCAAGGTTGGGAACAGGGCCTATTCTCCTACGAGCAGTACTTC. Protein sequence: CASSQGWEQGLFSYEQYF.

This clonotype was seen only a few times. The V call is TRBV24-1, the J call TRBJ1-4; a weak D match, TRBD1 (6 bases). Germline V gene data show CDR1 as KGHDR and CDR2 as SFDVKD. V was pared by 3 bases and J by 5 bases, with 15 bases between. The CDR3 is 16 amino acids. The CDR3 coding sequence is TGTGCCACCAGTGATCCCGGGACAAGCGGAAATGAAAAACTGTTTTTT. Translation gives CATSDPGTSGNEKLFF.

The V and J genes are TRBV6-1 and TRBJ2-2, with 7 bases that match TRBD1. Germline CDR1 reads MNHNS; CDR2 reads SASEGT. Germline trimming cut 4 bases from V and 5 bases from J; bases unmatched to any gene: 4. The CDR3 totals 14 residues. The CDR3 sequence is CASSVQGFTGELFF. The CDR3 coding sequence is TGTGCCAGCAGTGTACAGGGGTTTACCGGGGAGCTGTTTTTT.

V is TRBV7-9 and J is TRBJ1-4; 7 positions match TRBD1. Per the germline V gene, CDR1 is SEHNR and CDR2 is FQNEAQ (reference sequence). The CDR3 contains 15 residues. Trimming removed 4 bases from V and 6 bases from J; junction bases left unmatched: 8. For the CDR3, the DNA is TGTGCCAGCAGCTCCTTAGGGGGCAAGGATGAAAAACTGTTTTTT. Its protein product is CASSSLGGKDEKLFF. Filled out from reference TRBV7-9 and TRBJ1-4, the complete variable domain reads DTGVSQNPRHKITKRGQNVTFRCDPISEHNRLYWYRQTLGQGPEFLTYFQNEAQLEKSRLLSDRFSAERPKGSFSTLEIQRTEQGDSAMYLCASSSLGGKDEKLFFGSGTQLSVL.

This clonotype has a handful of counts. The chain couples TRBV28 to TRBJ2-1; perhaps TRBD1 as D (7 bases). Trimming removed 7 bases from V and 7 bases from J, with 17 bases in between. Germline V gene lookup returns CDR1 MDHEN and CDR2 SYDVKM. The CDR3 runs to 14 residues. CDR3 in DNA: TGTGCCAGCACTCAGACAGGGAGGTGGAATGAGCAGTTCTTC. It specifies CASTQTGRWNEQFF.

This clonotype was found a few times. The chain employs TRBV24-1 and TRBJ2-3, with unresolved D. CDR3 size: 13 residues. Germline lookup yields CDR1 KGHDR and CDR2 SFDVKD. V lost 10 bases and J 1 base, leaving 11 bases between the germline ends. The chain's CDR3 is CATTDIRTDTQYF. CDR3 bases: TGTGCCACAACAGATATCCGCACAGATACGCAGTATTTT.

The rearrangement links TRBV10-3 to TRBJ2-4, with D unclear. V gave up 3 bases and J gave up 0 bases, with 9 bases separating them. The V gene's germline CDR1 is ENHRY and CDR2 SYGVKD. The CDR3 spans 15 residues. This CDR3 is CAISEGNIAKNIQYF. The CDR3 DNA sequence: TGTGCCATCAGTGAAGGCAATATAGCCAAAAACATTCAGTACTTC.

This clonotype has ten or more counts. V is TRBV12-3 or TRBV12-4 and J is TRBJ2-7; 13 nucleotides align to TRBD2. V lost 7 bases, J lost 2 bases, and 5 bases stayed unmatched. This CDR3 is 15 amino acids long. The chain's CDR3 is CASKPGTSGTYEQYF. In DNA form, the CDR3 reads TGTGCCAGCAAACCTGGGACTAGCGGGACCTACGAGCAGTACTTC.

This clonotype showed up just a few times. The chain combines TRBV7-8 with TRBJ2-7; D may be TRBD1 (5 bases). This CDR3 comprises 14 residues. Germline V gene sequence: CDR1 SGHVS, CDR2 FQNEAQ. Trimming stripped 3 bases from V and 3 bases from J, with 12 bases between. CDR3 nucleotides: TGTGCCAGCAGCTTGACAGATCGGCTCTACGAGCAGTACTTC. Encoded protein: CASSLTDRLYEQYF.

This clonotype has only a few counts. The chain employs TRBV9 and TRBJ2-1, with TRBD1 as a possible D gene (5 bases). The CDR3 has 16 amino acids. Per germline, CDR1 SGDLS and CDR2 YYNGEE. The V and J ends lost 0 bases and 5 bases respectively, with 15 bases between them. The CDR3 nucleotides read TGTGCCAGCAGCGTAGCTGGCGGAACAGGAGACAATGAGCAGTTCTTC. This gives the protein CASSVAGGTGDNEQFF. The entire variable domain, with the rest obtained from reference TRBV9 and TRBJ2-1, is as follows: DSGVTQTPKHLITATGQRVTLRCSPRSGDLSVYWYQQSLDQGLQFLIQYYNGEERAKGNILERFSAQQFPDLHSELNLSSLELGDSALYFCASSVAGGTGDNEQFFGPGTRLTVL.

Only a few counts were recorded for this clonotype. The chain has TRBV24-1 and TRBJ1-1; D is perhaps TRBD1 (6 bases). The germline V and J ends were trimmed by 7 bases and 1 base, with 12 bases remaining between them. There are 14 residues in the CDR3. Germline assignment: CDR1 KGHDR and CDR2 SFDVKD. CDR3 loop: CATRRQEGNTEAFF. The CDR3 nucleotides read TGTGCCACCAGGAGACAGGAGGGGAACACTGAAGCTTTCTTT.

A few counts support this clonotype. CDR3 DNA: TGTGCCAGCAGCGACGGACCGGTTTACCAAGAGACCCAGTACTTC. It is translated as CASSDGPVYQETQYF. V gene TRBV11-1 combines with J gene TRBJ2-5; D gene ambiguous. The CDR3 is 15 residues long. V was cut by 5 bases and J by 0 bases, with 13 bases left in between. Germline V lookup: CDR1 SGHAT, CDR2 FQDESV (reference sequence).

The chain carries TRBV10-3 and TRBJ1-2; D unresolved. The V end was cut by 2 bases, the J end by 7 bases, with 14 bases between. CDR3 length: 14 amino acids. The germline gives CDR1 ENHRY, CDR2 SYGVKD. As DNA, the CDR3 is TGTGCCATCAGTGAGGCCGAAGTCGGTCGTGGCTACACCTTC. The encoded protein is CAISEAEVGRGYTF.

The sample holds a few counts of this clonotype. V is TRBV20-1 and J is TRBJ2-7; tentatively, D is TRBD1 (5 bases). Germline V gene data show CDR1 as DFQATT and CDR2 as SNEGSKA (reference sequence). This CDR3 region has 13 residues. Trimming stripped 4 bases from V and 2 bases from J, with 12 bases between. The CDR3 DNA reads as TGCAGTGCTAATACAGGATCAACCTACGAGCAGTACTTC. It translates to CSANTGSTYEQYF.

This clonotype was found many times. This sequence joins TRBV10-3 and TRBJ1-6; possible D gene TRBD1, 5 bases. Germline V gene lookup returns CDR1 ENHRY and CDR2 SYGVKD. With 4 bases removed from V and 8 bases from J, the gap between germline ends came to 9 bases. The CDR3 extends over 13 amino acids. The CDR3 nucleotides read TGTGCCATCAGTGGGGGCGGGGATTCACCCCTCCACTTT. Protein sequence: CAISGGGDSPLHF.

CDR3 coding DNA: TGTGCCAGCAGCTCCAACCGACAGGGTAACGATGAGCAGTTCTTC. Translating it yields CASSSNRQGNDEQFF. V and J are TRBV7-9 and TRBJ2-1; 7 bases match TRBD1. In germline, CDR1 is SEHNR, CDR2 FQNEAQ (reference sequence). The CDR3 sequence is 15 residues long. V was pared by 4 bases and J by 8 bases, with 11 bases of the junction left unmatched.

In its sample, this clonotype was seen a few times. The chain recombines TRBV20-1 with TRBJ2-5, with a weak D call TRBD2 (6 bases). This CDR3 region has 13 residues. From germline, CDR1 is DFQATT and CDR2 SNEGSKA (reference sequence). V lost 3 bases, J lost 6 bases, and 14 bases lay in between. CDR3 sequence: CSASGRERKTQYF. The CDR3 nucleotides read TGCAGTGCTAGCGGGAGAGAACGTAAGACCCAGTACTTC.

This clonotype was seen a handful of times. The chain links TRBV9 to TRBJ2-7, with 12 nucleotides matching TRBD1. J was trimmed by 7 bases and V by 2 bases; bases with no gene match: 4. The germline V gene has CDR1 SGDLS and CDR2 YYNGEE. This CDR3 spans 14 amino acids. DNA of the CDR3: TGTGCCAGCAGCGTGGGACAGGGGGCTAAGGAGCAGTACTTC. It translates to CASSVGQGAKEQYF. Full variable domain (rest looked up from reference TRBV9 and TRBJ2-7): DSGVTQTPKHLITATGQRVTLRCSPRSGDLSVYWYQQSLDQGLQFLIQYYNGEERAKGNILERFSAQQFPDLHSELNLSSLELGDSALYFCASSVGQGAKEQYFGPGTRLTVT.

The V gene is TRBV5-1, the J gene TRBJ2-7; D might be TRBD1 or TRBD2, each matching 5 bases. The V end lost 3 bases, the J end lost 5 bases, and 15 bases lay between the germline ends. The germline V gene has CDR1 SGHRS and CDR2 YFSETQ. The CDR3 covers 14 residues. CDR3 nucleotide sequence: TGCGCCAGCAGCTGGGGGTTCCCCAAGGACGAGCAGTACTTC. It codes for CASSWGFPKDEQYF.

The chain recombines TRBV30 with TRBJ2-2; 9 bases fit TRBD2. Germline loops: CDR1 GTSNPN, CDR2 SVGIG (reference sequence). The CDR3 is made up of 16 amino acids. Losses at the gene ends were 2 bases for V and 5 bases for J; bases not matched to a gene: 9. CDR3 in amino acids: CAWSPPAGGRTGELFF. Written as DNA, the CDR3 is TGTGCCTGGAGTCCCCCCGCGGGGGGGCGGACCGGGGAGCTGTTTTTT.

This clonotype showed up just a few times. This sequence joins TRBV9 and TRBJ2-1; D not certain. The length of the CDR3 is 13 residues. V was pared by 0 bases and J by 2 bases, with 3 bases between. The germline CDR1 and CDR2 sequences are SGDLS and YYNGEE. The CDR3 DNA sequence: TGTGCCAGCAGCGTAGCTACCTACAATGAGCAGTTCTTC. It translates to CASSVATYNEQFF. Full variable domain (outside the CDR3, taken from reference TRBV9 and TRBJ2-1): DSGVTQTPKHLITATGQRVTLRCSPRSGDLSVYWYQQSLDQGLQFLIQYYNGEERAKGNILERFSAQQFPDLHSELNLSSLELGDSALYFCASSVATYNEQFFGPGTRLTVL.

The gene calls are TRBV6-2 or TRBV6-3 and TRBJ1-2; D is unresolved. The CDR3 length is 17 residues. Per the germline V gene, CDR1 is MNHEY and CDR2 is SVGEGT. Trimming cost V 2 bases and J 2 bases, with 18 bases left between them. The CDR3 DNA reads TGTGCCAGCAGTTACCGCGGACTGAAGCCCTCAAACTATGGCTACACCTTC. Protein product: CASSYRGLKPSNYGYTF.

In this sample, this clonotype turned up a few times. The chain joins TRBV5-1 to TRBJ2-7; TRBD2 matches 8 bases. From germline, CDR1 is SGHRS and CDR2 YFSETQ. There are 15 residues in the CDR3. J lost 3 bases, V lost 3 bases, and 8 bases had no gene match. This CDR3 reads CASSSTGTRGYEQYF. As DNA, the CDR3 is TGCGCCAGCAGCTCCACCGGGACTAGAGGCTACGAGCAGTACTTC.

The chain carries TRBV3-1 and TRBJ2-2; D is undetermined. Trimming removed 3 bases from V and 10 bases from J, with 12 bases in between. CDR3 size: 13 residues. Germline V gives CDR1 LGHDT, CDR2 YNNKEL (reference sequence). The CDR3 nucleotides read TGTGCCAGCAGCCACCTTAATGGGCAGGAGCTGTTTTTT. Translating gives CASSHLNGQELFF.

V usage is TRBV3-1 and J usage is TRBJ1-2; the D is unclear. The CDR3 is made up of 14 amino acids. Germline CDR1 is LGHDT and CDR2 is YNNKEL (reference sequence). Between the trimmed V and J ends, which lost 4 bases and 6 bases, there was a span of 15 bases. Written as DNA, the CDR3 is TGTGCCAGCAGCCTTCGGCGGGGTTTCGATGGCTACACCTTC. Translation: CASSLRRGFDGYTF.

The chain links TRBV27 to TRBJ1-1, with D maybe TRBD1 (6 bases). The V gene lost 5 bases and the J gene lost 0 bases, with 13 bases spanning the gap. The CDR3 has 15 amino acids. CDR1 is MNHEY, CDR2 SMNVEV, per germline (reference sequence). The CDR3 loop is CASSGRDTLNTEAFF. The CDR3 DNA reads as TGTGCCAGCAGTGGAAGGGACACACTGAACACTGAAGCTTTCTTT.

At least ten counts were recorded for this clonotype. V and J are TRBV15 and TRBJ2-3; either TRBD1 or TRBD2 may supply D (5 bases each). Trimming took off 4 bases at V and 2 bases at J, with 19 bases between the two ends. The germline V gene encodes CDR1 LNHNV and CDR2 YYDKDF (reference sequence). The CDR3 loop spans 17 amino acids. The CDR3 loop is CATSNTPGAFITDTQYF. The CDR3, as DNA: TGTGCCACCAGCAACACTCCCGGGGCGTTTATCACAGATACGCAGTATTTT. Together with reference TRBV15 and TRBJ2-3, the CDR3 gives the full variable domain: DAMVIQNPRYQVTQFGKPVTLSCSQTLNHNVMYWYQQKSSQAPKLLFHYYDKDFNNEADTPDNFQSRRPNTSFCFLDIRSPGLGDTAMYLCATSNTPGAFITDTQYFGPGTRLTVL.